This T cell receptor beta chain originates from a study of CDR3 diversity in severe acne. The ends lost 0 bases at V and 6 bases at J; junction bases unmatched: 6. CDR1 and CDR2 from the germline V gene are LGHNA and YNFKEQ. This CDR3 has 15 amino acids. TCRdb called the PCR reads again in MiXCR, with one record for every CDR3 protein. The data show roughly 93,000 distinct CDR3 sequences, around 50% seen once. This clonotype was seen repeatedly, ten times or more. The sequence was collected from a male donor with severe acne vulgaris. Sequencing was carried out using blood. V gene TRBV4-2 combines with J gene TRBJ2-7; TRBD1 matches at 9 bases. CDR3 loop: CASSQDGQGRVEQYF. The CDR3 coding sequence is TGTGCCAGCAGCCAAGACGGACAGGGGCGGGTCGAGCAGTACTTC.